The rows below give T cell receptor beta chains drawn from one sample of a study of cytomegalovirus exposure and HLA in healthy donors. Method: immunoSEQ multiplex PCR; TCRdb's copy keeps in-frame clones and lacks some. The sample shows about 160,000 clones, roughly four fifths of them seen only once. The sequencing input was PBMCs. All receptors derive from a middle-aged woman in good health and CMV-seronegative. The CDR3 runs from the conserved cysteine through the conserved F or W. The order of the fields is clone size, V gene, D gene, J gene, CDR3 protein, CDR3 DNA. A D gene is named only where the DNA matches it firmly. Rows may omit the clone size; those that give it use once, few, many or a size class.

clone_size: NA; v_call: TRBV25-1; d_call: TRBD1; j_call: TRBJ2-1; cdr3_aa: CASSMDRFSEQFF; cdr3_nt: TGTGCCAGCAGTATGGACAGGTTCAGTGAGCAGTTCTTC
clone_size: NA; v_call: TRBV25-1; d_call: NA; j_call: TRBJ2-1; cdr3_aa: CASSEGANYNEQFF; cdr3_nt: TGTGCCAGCAGTGAGGGAGCGAACTACAATGAGCAGTTCTTC
clone_size: NA; v_call: TRBV15; d_call: NA; j_call: TRBJ1-2; cdr3_aa: CATSRGQFRGGYTF; cdr3_nt: TGTGCCACCAGCAGAGGACAGTTTCGCGGTGGCTACACCTTC
clone_size: NA; v_call: TRBV27; d_call: NA; j_call: TRBJ1-5; cdr3_aa: CASRPSTPSNQPQHF; cdr3_nt: TGTGCCAGCAGGCCATCAACTCCCAGCAATCAGCCCCAGCATTTT
clone_size: NA; v_call: TRBV6-4; d_call: NA; j_call: TRBJ1-2; cdr3_aa: CASRADGRILSGGYTF; cdr3_nt: TGTGCCAGCCGCGCGGACGGGAGAATATTGTCCGGAGGCTACACCTTC
clone_size: NA; v_call: TRBV7-3; d_call: NA; j_call: TRBJ2-1; cdr3_aa: CASSLTHLTSTQFF; cdr3_nt: TGTGCCAGCAGCTTAACCCACCTTACTTCCACCCAGTTCTTC
clone_size: NA; v_call: TRBV11-2; d_call: TRBD2; j_call: TRBJ2-5; cdr3_aa: CASSPLVLAGGGETQYF; cdr3_nt: TGTGCCAGCAGCCCTCTCGTGCTAGCGGGGGGAGGGGAGACCCAGTACTTC
clone_size: NA; v_call: TRBV7-9; d_call: NA; j_call: TRBJ1-1; cdr3_aa: CATLQGSSEAFF; cdr3_nt: TGTGCCACCTTGCAGGGAAGCTCCGAAGCTTTCTTT
clone_size: NA; v_call: TRBV6-5; d_call: TRBD1; j_call: TRBJ2-6; cdr3_aa: CASTLQGSGANVLTF; cdr3_nt: TGTGCCAGCACCTTACAGGGGTCTGGGGCCAACGTCCTGACTTTC
clone_size: NA; v_call: TRBV2; d_call: NA; j_call: TRBJ2-2; cdr3_aa: CASSGGSGTGELFF; cdr3_nt: TGTGCCAGCAGTGGAGGGTCGGGCACCGGGGAGCTGTTTTTT
clone_size: NA; v_call: TRBV4-1; d_call: NA; j_call: TRBJ1-3; cdr3_aa: CASSQLWGPVGGNTIYF; cdr3_nt: TGCGCCAGCAGCCAACTATGGGGCCCAGTGGGGGGAAACACCATATATTTT
clone_size: NA; v_call: TRBV6-6; d_call: TRBD1; j_call: TRBJ1-5; cdr3_aa: CASMYDRDQPQHF; cdr3_nt: TGTGCCAGCATGTACGACAGGGATCAGCCCCAGCATTTT
clone_size: NA; v_call: TRBV6-5; d_call: NA; j_call: TRBJ1-1; cdr3_aa: CASSYPGESTEAFF; cdr3_nt: TGTGCCAGCAGTTACCCAGGGGAGAGCACTGAAGCTTTCTTT
clone_size: NA; v_call: TRBV5-1; d_call: TRBD1; j_call: TRBJ1-3; cdr3_aa: CASSTSTGGFGNTIYF; cdr3_nt: TGCGCCAGCAGCACGTCGACAGGGGGCTTCGGAAACACCATATATTTT
clone_size: NA; v_call: TRBV2; d_call: NA; j_call: TRBJ2-7; cdr3_aa: CASRAGVRQYF; cdr3_nt: TGTGCCAGCAGGGCAGGGGTTCGGCAGTACTTC
clone_size: few; v_call: TRBV18; d_call: NA; j_call: TRBJ1-3; cdr3_aa: CASSPRPGSSGNTIYF; cdr3_nt: TGTGCCAGCTCACCACGTCCCGGGAGCTCTGGAAACACCATATATTTT
clone_size: few; v_call: TRBV27; d_call: NA; j_call: TRBJ1-2; cdr3_aa: CASRGGGGNYGYTF; cdr3_nt: TGTGCCAGCCGAGGGGGAGGGGGGAACTATGGCTACACCTTC
clone_size: NA; v_call: TRBV7-9; d_call: TRBD1; j_call: TRBJ2-7; cdr3_aa: CSSSSGAGQAAYEQYF; cdr3_nt: TGTTCCAGCAGCTCCGGCGCCGGACAGGCCGCCTACGAGCAGTACTTC
clone_size: medium-sized; v_call: TRBV6-5; d_call: NA; j_call: TRBJ1-1; cdr3_aa: CASSSNWNTEAFF; cdr3_nt: TGTGCCAGCAGTTCAAACTGGAACACTGAAGCTTTCTTT
clone_size: NA; v_call: TRBV27; d_call: TRBD2; j_call: TRBJ2-2; cdr3_aa: CASSLWSSGGATGELFF; cdr3_nt: TGTGCCAGCAGTTTATGGTCCAGCGGGGGGGCCACCGGGGAGCTGTTTTTT
clone_size: NA; v_call: TRBV27; d_call: TRBD1; j_call: TRBJ1-2; cdr3_aa: CASSPRGLYGYTF; cdr3_nt: TGTGCCAGCAGCCCCAGGGGGCTCTATGGCTACACCTTC
clone_size: NA; v_call: TRBV18; d_call: TRBD1; j_call: TRBJ1-5; cdr3_aa: CASSPQGVHQPQHF; cdr3_nt: TGTGCCAGCTCACCTCAGGGGGTGCATCAGCCCCAGCATTTT
clone_size: few; v_call: TRBV7-2; d_call: TRBD1; j_call: TRBJ1-1; cdr3_aa: CASSTTRTGGTEAFF; cdr3_nt: TGTGCCAGCAGCACGACTCGGACAGGGGGCACTGAAGCTTTCTTT
clone_size: NA; v_call: TRBV7-9; d_call: NA; j_call: TRBJ2-5; cdr3_aa: CSSSPGETQYF; cdr3_nt: TGTTCCAGCAGCCCGGGGGAGACCCAGTACTTC
clone_size: NA; v_call: TRBV18; d_call: NA; j_call: TRBJ1-2; cdr3_aa: CASSSSDSPTF; cdr3_nt: TGTGCCAGCTCATCATCGGACAGTCCTACCTTC
clone_size: NA; v_call: TRBV7-7; d_call: TRBD1; j_call: TRBJ2-6; cdr3_aa: CASSSGGPGANVLTF; cdr3_nt: TGTGCCAGCAGCTCAGGGGGTCCTGGGGCCAACGTCCTGACTTTC
clone_size: NA; v_call: TRBV7-3; d_call: NA; j_call: TRBJ1-2; cdr3_aa: CASSFGGKYGYTF; cdr3_nt: TGTGCCAGCAGCTTCGGGGGGAAGTATGGCTACACCTTC
clone_size: NA; v_call: TRBV28; d_call: TRBD1; j_call: TRBJ1-4; cdr3_aa: CASSSRGQGITNEKLFF; cdr3_nt: TGTGCCAGCAGTTCCAGGGGACAGGGAATAACTAATGAAAAACTGTTTTTT
clone_size: NA; v_call: TRBV5-1; d_call: TRBD2; j_call: TRBJ2-7; cdr3_aa: CASSSYSGGRSYEQYF; cdr3_nt: TGCGCCAGCAGCTCGTATAGCGGGGGCCGCTCCTACGAGCAGTACTTC
clone_size: NA; v_call: TRBV14; d_call: NA; j_call: TRBJ1-2; cdr3_aa: CASSQDSMMRAVNYGYTF; cdr3_nt: TGTGCCAGCAGCCAAGATAGTATGATGAGGGCGGTAAACTATGGCTACACCTTC
clone_size: NA; v_call: TRBV5-1; d_call: NA; j_call: TRBJ1-2; cdr3_aa: CASSLAQAAYGYTF; cdr3_nt: TGCGCCAGCAGCTTGGCACAGGCCGCCTATGGCTACACCTTC
clone_size: NA; v_call: TRBV19; d_call: NA; j_call: TRBJ2-3; cdr3_aa: CASSHLRGTADTQYF; cdr3_nt: TGTGCCAGTAGCCACCTCCGGGGGACCGCAGATACGCAGTATTTT
clone_size: NA; v_call: TRBV11-2; d_call: TRBD1; j_call: TRBJ2-7; cdr3_aa: CASSFETGNEQYF; cdr3_nt: TGTGCCAGCAGCTTCGAGACAGGGAACGAGCAGTACTTC
clone_size: NA; v_call: TRBV5-1; d_call: TRBD2; j_call: TRBJ2-2; cdr3_aa: CASSWGLAGLSTGELFF; cdr3_nt: TGCGCCAGCAGCTGGGGACTAGCGGGGCTTAGCACCGGGGAGCTGTTTTTT
clone_size: NA; v_call: TRBV7-6; d_call: TRBD2; j_call: TRBJ2-7; cdr3_aa: CASSSLAGVHEQYF; cdr3_nt: TGTGCCAGCAGCTCACTAGCGGGGGTCCACGAGCAGTACTTC
clone_size: few; v_call: TRBV6-5; d_call: TRBD1; j_call: TRBJ1-2; cdr3_aa: CASSPGDRGYTF; cdr3_nt: TGTGCCAGCAGTCCGGGGGACAGGGGCTACACCTTC
clone_size: NA; v_call: TRBV6-5; d_call: NA; j_call: TRBJ1-5; cdr3_aa: CASSLTDSRNQPQHF; cdr3_nt: TGTGCCAGCAGTTTAACGGACAGCCGCAATCAGCCCCAGCATTTT
clone_size: NA; v_call: TRBV28; d_call: NA; j_call: TRBJ1-3; cdr3_aa: CASSPGYSGNTIYF; cdr3_nt: TGTGCCAGCAGCCCAGGGTACTCTGGAAACACCATATATTTT
clone_size: NA; v_call: TRBV7-2; d_call: TRBD1; j_call: TRBJ1-4; cdr3_aa: CASSSSGQGGLYEKLFF; cdr3_nt: TGTGCCAGCAGCTCCTCGGGACAGGGGGGGCTCTACGAAAAACTGTTTTTT
clone_size: NA; v_call: TRBV19; d_call: NA; j_call: TRBJ1-6; cdr3_aa: CASSLPVNSPLHF; cdr3_nt: TGTGCCAGTAGTCTCCCGGTTAATTCACCCCTCCACTTT
clone_size: NA; v_call: TRBV25-1; d_call: TRBD1; j_call: TRBJ1-5; cdr3_aa: CASSRSDRGNQPQHF; cdr3_nt: TGTGCCAGCAGCCGCTCCGACAGGGGAAATCAGCCCCAGCATTTT
clone_size: NA; v_call: TRBV7-9; d_call: NA; j_call: TRBJ2-5; cdr3_aa: CASSLAGIQETQYF; cdr3_nt: TGTGCCAGCAGCTTGGCAGGCATACAAGAGACCCAGTACTTC
clone_size: NA; v_call: TRBV18; d_call: NA; j_call: TRBJ1-1; cdr3_aa: CASSPTAAGDTEAFF; cdr3_nt: TGTGCCAGCTCACCAACGGCCGCAGGGGACACTGAAGCTTTCTTT
clone_size: NA; v_call: TRBV7-9; d_call: TRBD1; j_call: TRBJ1-1; cdr3_aa: CASSFRQGTVTFF; cdr3_nt: TGTGCCAGCAGCTTCCGGCAGGGGACAGTAACTTTCTTT
clone_size: few; v_call: TRBV7-9; d_call: NA; j_call: TRBJ2-3; cdr3_aa: CASSPPVDTQYF; cdr3_nt: TGTGCCAGCAGCCCCCCCGTAGATACGCAGTATTTT
clone_size: NA; v_call: TRBV27; d_call: NA; j_call: TRBJ2-4; cdr3_aa: CASSWTFGNIQYF; cdr3_nt: TGTGCCAGCAGTTGGACATTCGGGAACATTCAGTACTTC
clone_size: NA; v_call: TRBV6-6; d_call: NA; j_call: TRBJ1-1; cdr3_aa: CASSYSRTEAFF; cdr3_nt: TGTGCCAGCAGTTACTCCAGGACTGAAGCTTTCTTT
clone_size: NA; v_call: TRBV15; d_call: NA; j_call: TRBJ1-5; cdr3_aa: CATSRAVGPQPQHF; cdr3_nt: TGTGCCACCAGCAGAGCGGTGGGGCCTCAGCCCCAGCATTTT
clone_size: NA; v_call: TRBV6-5; d_call: NA; j_call: TRBJ1-2; cdr3_aa: CASSPLREGGYTF; cdr3_nt: TGTGCCAGCAGTCCGCTTAGGGAGGGTGGCTACACCTTC
clone_size: NA; v_call: TRBV18; d_call: NA; j_call: TRBJ2-3; cdr3_aa: CASSPAGYDTQYF; cdr3_nt: TGTGCCAGCTCACCTGCCGGGTACGATACGCAGTATTTT
clone_size: NA; v_call: TRBV27; d_call: TRBD2; j_call: TRBJ2-3; cdr3_aa: CATRTLGAGADTQYF; cdr3_nt: TGTGCCACCCGGACCCTCGGAGCGGGGGCAGATACGCAGTATTTT
clone_size: few; v_call: TRBV19; d_call: TRBD1; j_call: TRBJ1-1; cdr3_aa: CASSIRDSQAFF; cdr3_nt: TGTGCCAGTAGTATCAGGGACAGCCAGGCTTTCTTT
clone_size: NA; v_call: TRBV7-9; d_call: NA; j_call: TRBJ1-4; cdr3_aa: CSSSLVREKLFF; cdr3_nt: TGTTCCAGCAGCTTAGTCCGTGAAAAACTGTTTTTT
clone_size: NA; v_call: TRBV5-4; d_call: NA; j_call: TRBJ2-7; cdr3_aa: CASSAGRGVNYEQYF; cdr3_nt: TGTGCCAGCAGCGCGGGCAGGGGAGTAAACTACGAGCAGTACTTC
clone_size: NA; v_call: TRBV5-1; d_call: TRBD2; j_call: TRBJ2-5; cdr3_aa: CASSDTGTTGETQYF; cdr3_nt: TGCGCCAGCAGCGACACCGGGACTACGGGAGAGACCCAGTACTTC
clone_size: NA; v_call: TRBV9; d_call: NA; j_call: TRBJ2-3; cdr3_aa: CASSVGYPSDTQYF; cdr3_nt: TGTGCCAGCAGCGTAGGCTATCCCTCAGATACGCAGTATTTT
clone_size: once; v_call: TRBV18; d_call: TRBD1; j_call: TRBJ1-2; cdr3_aa: CASSGQANYGYTF; cdr3_nt: TGTGCCAGCTCTGGACAGGCTAACTATGGCTACACCTTC
clone_size: NA; v_call: TRBV20-1; d_call: NA; j_call: TRBJ2-7; cdr3_aa: CRSTRSEQYF; cdr3_nt: TGCAGGTCGACTAGATCCGAGCAGTACTTC